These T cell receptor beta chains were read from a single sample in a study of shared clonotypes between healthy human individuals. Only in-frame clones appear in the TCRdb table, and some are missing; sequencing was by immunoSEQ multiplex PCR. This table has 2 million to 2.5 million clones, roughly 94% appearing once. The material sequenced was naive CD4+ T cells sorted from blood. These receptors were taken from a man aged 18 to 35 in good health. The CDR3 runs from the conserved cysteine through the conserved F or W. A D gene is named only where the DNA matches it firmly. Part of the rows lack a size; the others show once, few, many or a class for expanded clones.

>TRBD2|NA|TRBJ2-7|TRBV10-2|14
TGCGCCAGCAGTATAGCGGGACCCTCCTACGAGCAGTACTTC
CASSIAGPSYEQYF
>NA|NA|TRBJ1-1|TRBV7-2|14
TGTGCCAGCAGCACACAGGTTTTGAACACTGAAGCTTTCTTT
CASSTQVLNTEAFF
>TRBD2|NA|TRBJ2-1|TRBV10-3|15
TGTGCCATCACCCGACTAGCGGGGGGCTACAATGAGCAGTTCTTC
CAITRLAGGYNEQFF
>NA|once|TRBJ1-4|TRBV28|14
TGTGCCAGCAGTGGCTGGAGCTCTAATGAAAAACTGTTTTTT
CASSGWSSNEKLFF
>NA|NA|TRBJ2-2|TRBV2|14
TGTGCCAGCAGTGAATTGGGATACACCGGGGAGCTGTTTTTT
CASSELGYTGELFF
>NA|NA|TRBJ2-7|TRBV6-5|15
TGTGCCAGCAGTTACTCCGGGACGGCTACCTACGAGCAGTACTTC
CASSYSGTATYEQYF
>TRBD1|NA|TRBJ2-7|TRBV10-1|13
TGCGCCAGCAGTGGACAGGGGGCGGGCGAGCAGTACTTC
CASSGQGAGEQYF
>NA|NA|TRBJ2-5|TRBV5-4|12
TGTGCCAGCAGCTTTGTCCAAGAGACCCAGTACTTC
CASSFVQETQYF
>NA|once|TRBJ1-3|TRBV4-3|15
TGCGCCAGCAGCCAAGTGTGGGGGCCTGGAAACACCATATATTTT
CASSQVWGPGNTIYF
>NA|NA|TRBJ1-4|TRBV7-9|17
TGTGCCAGCAGCGGGCCCGCGACAGGCTTTGCTAATGAAAAACTGTTTTTT
CASSGPATGFANEKLFF
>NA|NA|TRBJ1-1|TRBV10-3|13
TGTGCCATCAGTGAGGGATACGGAACTGAAGCTTTCTTT
CAISEGYGTEAFF
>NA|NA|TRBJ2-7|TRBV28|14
TGTGCCAGCAGTTCGGGACAAGAGCCACACGAGCAGTACTTC
CASSSGQEPHEQYF
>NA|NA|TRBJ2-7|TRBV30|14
TGTGCCTGGAGTGTACGAAGCAGGGAGCACGAGCAGTACTTC
CAWSVRSREHEQYF
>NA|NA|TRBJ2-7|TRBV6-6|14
TGTGCCAGCACCCGCAGGTTAAACTCCTACGAGCAGTACTTC
CASTRRLNSYEQYF
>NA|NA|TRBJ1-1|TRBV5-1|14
TGCGCCAGCAGCTCCGGACAGATGAACACTGAAGCTTTCTTT
CASSSGQMNTEAFF